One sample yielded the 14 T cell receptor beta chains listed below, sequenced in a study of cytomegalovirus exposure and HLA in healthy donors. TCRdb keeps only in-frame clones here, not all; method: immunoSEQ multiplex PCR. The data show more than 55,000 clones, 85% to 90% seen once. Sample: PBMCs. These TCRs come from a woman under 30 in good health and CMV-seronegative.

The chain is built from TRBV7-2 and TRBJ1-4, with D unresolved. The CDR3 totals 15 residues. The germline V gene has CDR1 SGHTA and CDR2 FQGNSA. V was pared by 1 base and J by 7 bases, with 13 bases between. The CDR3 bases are TGTGCCAGCAGCTTAGTATACCTTGCAGGTGAAAAACTGTTTTTT. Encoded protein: CASSLVYLAGEKLFF.

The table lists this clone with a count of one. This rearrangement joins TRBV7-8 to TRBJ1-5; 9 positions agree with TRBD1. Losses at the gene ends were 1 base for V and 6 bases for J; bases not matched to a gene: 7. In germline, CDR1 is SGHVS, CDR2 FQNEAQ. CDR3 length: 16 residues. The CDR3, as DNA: TGTGCCAGCAGCTTAGGGGTACAGGGGGCGCGTCAGCCCCAGCATTTT. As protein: CASSLGVQGARQPQHF.

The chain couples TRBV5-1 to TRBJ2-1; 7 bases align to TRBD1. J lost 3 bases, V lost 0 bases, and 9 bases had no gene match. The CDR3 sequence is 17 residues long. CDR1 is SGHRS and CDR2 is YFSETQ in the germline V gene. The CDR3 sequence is CASSLGVGTAYYNEQFF. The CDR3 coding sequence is TGCGCCAGCAGCTTGGGGGTTGGGACAGCTTACTACAATGAGCAGTTCTTC.

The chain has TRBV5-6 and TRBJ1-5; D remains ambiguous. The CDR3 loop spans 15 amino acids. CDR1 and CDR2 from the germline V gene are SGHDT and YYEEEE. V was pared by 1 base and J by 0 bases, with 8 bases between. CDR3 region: CASSLFTRSNQPQHF. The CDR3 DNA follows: TGTGCCAGCAGCTTGTTTACGCGTAGCAATCAGCCCCAGCATTTT.

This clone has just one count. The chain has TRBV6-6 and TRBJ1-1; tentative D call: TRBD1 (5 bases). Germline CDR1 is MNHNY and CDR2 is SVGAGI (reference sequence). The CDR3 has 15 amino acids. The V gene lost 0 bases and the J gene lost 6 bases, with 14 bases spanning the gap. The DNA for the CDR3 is TGTGCCAGCAGTTACTCGGCCAGGGCACAATCTGAAGCTTTCTTT. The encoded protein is CASSYSARAQSEAFF.

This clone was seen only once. In DNA form, the CDR3 reads TGCGCCAGCAGTGCTACACAGGGATCCGAGACCCAGTACTTC. Amino acid sequence: CASSATQGSETQYF. The chain employs TRBV10-1 and TRBJ2-5, with D maybe TRBD1 (6 bases). CDR3 length: 14 amino acids. In germline, CDR1 is WNHNN, CDR2 SYGVQD (reference sequence). V was pared by 4 bases and J by 5 bases, with 14 bases between.

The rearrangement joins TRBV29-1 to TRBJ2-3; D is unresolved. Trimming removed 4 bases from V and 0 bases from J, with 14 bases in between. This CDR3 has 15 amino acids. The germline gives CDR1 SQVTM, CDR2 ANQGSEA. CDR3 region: CSVAPEATSTDTQYF. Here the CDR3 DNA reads TGCAGCGTTGCCCCAGAGGCAACTAGCACAGATACGCAGTATTTT.

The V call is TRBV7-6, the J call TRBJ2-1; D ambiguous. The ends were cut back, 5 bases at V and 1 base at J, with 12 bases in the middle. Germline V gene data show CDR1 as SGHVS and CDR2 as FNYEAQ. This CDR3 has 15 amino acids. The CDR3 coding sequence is TGTGCCAGCAGCCTACCGGGTTCTTCCTACAATGAGCAGTTCTTC. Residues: CASSLPGSSYNEQFF. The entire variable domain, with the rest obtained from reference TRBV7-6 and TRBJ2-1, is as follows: GAGVSQSPRYKVTKRGQDVALRCDPISGHVSLYWYRQALGQGPEFLTYFNYEAQQDKSGLPNDRFSAERPEGSISTLTIQRTEQRDSAMYRCASSLPGSSYNEQFFGPGTRLTVL.

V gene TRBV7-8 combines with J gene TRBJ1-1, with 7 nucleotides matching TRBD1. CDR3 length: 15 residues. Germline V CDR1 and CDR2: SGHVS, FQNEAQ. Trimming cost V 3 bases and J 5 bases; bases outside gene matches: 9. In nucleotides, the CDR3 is TGTGCCAGCAGCTTCAGTCGGGCAGGGGGGACTGAAGCTTTCTTT. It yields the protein CASSFSRAGGTEAFF. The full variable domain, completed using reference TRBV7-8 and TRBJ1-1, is GAGVSQSPRYKVAKRGQDVALRCDPISGHVSLFWYQQALGQGPEFLTYFQNEAQLDKSGLPSDRFFAERPEGSVSTLKIQRTQQEDSAVYLCASSFSRAGGTEAFFGQGTRLTVV.

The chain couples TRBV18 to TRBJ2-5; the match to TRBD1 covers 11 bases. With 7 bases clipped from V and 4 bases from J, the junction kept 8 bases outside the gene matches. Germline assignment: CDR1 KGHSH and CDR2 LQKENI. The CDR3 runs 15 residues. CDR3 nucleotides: TGTGCCAGCTTACTTGGGACAGGGGGACGAGAGACCCAGTACTTC. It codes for CASLLGTGGRETQYF.

The CDR3 is CASSLARGGDEKLFF. The CDR3 DNA follows: TGTGCCAGCAGCTTAGCACGGGGTGGGGATGAAAAACTGTTTTTT. This sequence joins TRBV7-9 and TRBJ1-4; no definite D call. The CDR3 has 15 residues. Germline assignment: CDR1 SEHNR and CDR2 FQNEAQ (reference sequence). V was pared by 0 bases and J by 6 bases, with 11 bases between.

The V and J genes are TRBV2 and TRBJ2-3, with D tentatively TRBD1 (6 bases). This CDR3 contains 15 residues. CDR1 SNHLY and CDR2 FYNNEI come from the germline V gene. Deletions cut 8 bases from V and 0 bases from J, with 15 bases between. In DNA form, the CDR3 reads TGTGCCAGCGGTGGACAGTTCGCTAGCACAGATACGCAGTATTTT. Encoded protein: CASGGQFASTDTQYF.

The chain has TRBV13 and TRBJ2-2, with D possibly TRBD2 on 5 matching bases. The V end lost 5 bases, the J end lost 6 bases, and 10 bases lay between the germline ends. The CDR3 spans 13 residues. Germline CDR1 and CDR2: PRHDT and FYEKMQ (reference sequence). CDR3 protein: CASSTGESGELFF. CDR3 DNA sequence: TGTGCCAGCAGCACCGGGGAGTCCGGGGAGCTGTTTTTT.

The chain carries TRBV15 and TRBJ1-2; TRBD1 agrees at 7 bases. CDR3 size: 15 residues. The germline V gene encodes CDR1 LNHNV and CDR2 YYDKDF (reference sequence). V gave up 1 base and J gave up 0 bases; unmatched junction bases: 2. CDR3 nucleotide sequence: TGTGCCACCAGCAGAGGGGGACAGTCTAACTATGGCTACACCTTC. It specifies CATSRGGQSNYGYTF.